This T cell receptor beta chain was observed in a study of T-cell reconstitution after alpha-beta-depleted transplantation in children. General study points: Several hundred expanded graft clones reportedly supplied alpha-beta T cells about two months after transplant. T-cell counts and diversity were attributed mostly to newly produced T cells one year after transplant.

This clonotype occurred a few times. Its antigen is currently unknown. Preparation of the TCRbeta library was carried out with unique molecular identifiers. TCRdb called the PCR reads again in MiXCR, with one record for every CDR3 protein. The top ten hold over 25% of the sample, which has about 980,000 distinct CDR3 sequences, under 30% seen once. The CDR3 is made up of 16 amino acids. Trimming cost V 0 bases and J 4 bases, with 15 bases left between them. Germline V gene data show CDR1 as MNHEY and CDR2 as SVGAGI. This material consisted of PBMCs, mostly from graft donor cells, taken 360 days after TCRalphabeta/CD19-depleted stem cell transplant. The receptor comes from a boy under two years old who had a stem cell transplant for SCID, so the T cells may come from the graft donor. V usage is TRBV6-5 and J usage is TRBJ1-2; a weak D match, TRBD1 (5 bases). CDR3 bases: TGTGCCAGCAGTTACTCGGTGGCAGGGTCCCGCTATGGCTACACCTTC. As protein: CASSYSVAGSRYGYTF.